The sequence of this T cell receptor (beta chain) was determined in a study of cytomegalovirus exposure and HLA in healthy donors. Study observations and caveats: Certain indistinguishable V segments, among them TRBV6-2 and TRBV6-3, were excluded. Accurate HLA-A and HLA-B prediction from TCR beta sequences was reported for most subjects. Another analysis was done later, and it associated more than 15,000 TCR beta sequences with HLA alleles at 0.05 false discovery rate.

The PCR ran on 60 Vbeta and 13 Jbeta primers. TCRdb keeps only in-frame clones here, not all; method: immunoSEQ multiplex PCR. The sample carries 200,000 to 250,000 clones, 77% recorded once. With 6 bases removed from V and 4 bases from J, the gap between germline ends came to 12 bases. Germline CDR1 reads SNHLY; CDR2 reads FYNNEI. The CDR3 has 13 residues. Regarding this clone: The antigen remains undetermined.

Among the donors, all were healthy bone marrow donors. The sequenced material came from PBMCs. V is TRBV2 and J is TRBJ1-1, with D possibly being TRBD1 (6 bases). This receptor was obtained from a woman aged 60-75 years in good health and CMV-seropositive. The CDR3 DNA sequence: TGTGCCAGCAGGCAGGGGTGGGGCACTGAAGCTTTCTTT. It is translated as CASRQGWGTEAFF.